The present T cell receptor (beta chain) was sequenced within a study of vaccination effects on CD4 cells after COVID-19. This clone was seen a handful of times. No antigen is known for it. In the ViraFEST assay, antigen-specific CD4+ clonotypes were identified by expansion after peptide-pool stimulation. At the end of about 9 days of culture, CD4+ T cells were isolated. CDR1 and CDR2 (germline): SGHTA, FQGNSA. CDR3 size: 14 residues. V was shortened by 3 bases and J by 2 bases, with 8 bases between the two germline ends. This table comes from immunoSEQ multiplex PCR, and its TCRdb copy is limited to in-frame clones, with some not included. The sample consists of under 80,000 clones, roughly four fifths of them appearing once.

The rearrangement joins TRBV7-2 to TRBJ1-5; maybe TRBD1 (5 bases). The source material was CD4+ T cells from PBMCs cultured with HCoV-229E spike peptides, sampled before COVID-19 vaccination. This sequence was found in a human donor who received a COVID-19 vaccine. The CDR3 here is CASSFPGGNQPQHF. CDR3 DNA sequence: TGTGCCAGCAGCTTCCCGGGGGGCAATCAGCCCCAGCATTTT.